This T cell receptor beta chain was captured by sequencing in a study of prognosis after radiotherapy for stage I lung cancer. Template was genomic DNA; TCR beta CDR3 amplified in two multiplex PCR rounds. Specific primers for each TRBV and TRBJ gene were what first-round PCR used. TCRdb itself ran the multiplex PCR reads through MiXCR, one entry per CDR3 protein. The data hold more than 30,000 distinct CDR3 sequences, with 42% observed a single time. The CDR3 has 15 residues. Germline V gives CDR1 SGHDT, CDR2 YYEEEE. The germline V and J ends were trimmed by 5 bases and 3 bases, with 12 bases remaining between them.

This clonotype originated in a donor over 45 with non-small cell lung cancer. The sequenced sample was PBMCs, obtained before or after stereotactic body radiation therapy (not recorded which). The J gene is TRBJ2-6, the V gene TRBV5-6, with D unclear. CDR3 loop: CASRSLGNGANVLTF. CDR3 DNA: TGTGCCAGCAGAAGCCTGGGAAATGGGGCCAACGTCCTGACTTTC.